This T cell receptor beta chain was identified in a study of OX40 agonist ivuxolimab in advanced cancers. As for the study in general: Dose-escalation patients had hepatocellular carcinoma, melanoma, renal cell or head and neck cancer. Aged about 20 to 80 with a mean of approximately 57 years, they were about 80% male.

Profiling relied on immunoSEQ multiplex PCR, and the TCRdb table lists in-frame clones only, not all of them. The sample lists about 57,000 clones, about 80% occurring once. This specimen consisted of CD4+ or CD8+ T cells sorted from blood, obtained in a trial of the OX40 agonist ivuxolimab. The sequence came from an adult with an advanced solid tumor such as melanoma, head and neck, liver or kidney cancer.

The chain's CDR3 is CSAGRENEQFF. The CDR3 DNA follows: TGCAGTGCGGGCCGGGAGAATGAGCAGTTCTTC. This rearrangement joins TRBV20-1 to TRBJ2-1; TRBD2 might be the D (6 bases). The CDR3 has 11 amino acids. Trimming removed 6 bases at V and 7 bases at J, with 10 bases between. Germline V gene sequence: CDR1 DFQATT, CDR2 SNEGSKA (reference sequence).